Sequencing of this T cell receptor beta chain was carried out in a study of spatial heterogeneity in lung cancer. Across the whole study: Alpha-chain sequences were consistently detected in smaller numbers than beta-chain sequences. A unique TCR and UMI combination showed up more than ten times in raw reads, on average.

The time point here: sample taken at primary tumor resection. From tumor, nontumor lung or frozen PBMC, whole RNA was taken unsorted for sequencing. The donors were about 67 patients with non-small cell lung cancer that was early-stage and untreated. Single TCR cDNA molecules each had their own unique molecular identifier. TCRdb recomputed calls from the 5' RACE reads with MiXCR, one row per CDR3 protein. The sample has around 45,000 distinct CDR3 sequences; roughly 12% are singletons. The material was PBMCs, obtained at surgery. This receptor was obtained from a female donor with early-stage non-small cell lung cancer.

Here the CDR3 DNA reads TGTGCCAGTAACATCGGCGGGGGAATTGTCTATGGCTACACCTTC. Translating it yields CASNIGGGIVYGYTF. This sequence joins TRBV19 and TRBJ1-2; tentative D call: TRBD1 (5 bases). The CDR3 contains 15 residues. CDR1 is LNHDA and CDR2 is SQIVND in the germline V gene (reference sequence). Trimming cost V 7 bases and J 4 bases, with 19 bases left between them.